This T cell receptor beta chain was identified in a study of metastatic and nonmetastatic thyroid tumors. About the study: Across peripheral blood and tumor or nodule tissue samples taken from malignant and benign thyroid patients, the repertoires were compared with one another.

Patients had received no treatment of any kind before thyroid surgery. Germline V CDR1 and CDR2: LNHNV, YYDKDF (reference sequence). This CDR3 comprises 13 residues. Trimming stripped 1 base from V and 5 bases from J, with 8 bases between. Study-level findings and limits: For both blood and tumor, malignant thyroid tumors reportedly showed significantly higher TCR beta diversity than benign nodules did.

Under the authors' procedure: Between-group CDR3 differences, defined by clinicopathological status, yielded a distant-metastasis classifier for papillary thyroid cancer. TCRdb reassembled clones from the PCR reads with MiXCR. TCRdb assigned the V and J calls; the authors' analysis was not used. The sample records about 21,000 clones, approximately 30% being singletons. On this clone itself: Its antigen remains unidentified.

The chain couples TRBV15 to TRBJ2-5; tentative D call: TRBD2 (6 bases). This receptor was obtained from a female donor with papillary thyroid cancer or a benign thyroid nodule (not recorded which). Some clones in this sample may be carry-over from other donors' samples. The material sequenced was blood. The CDR3 loop reads CATSRVTSETQYF. The CDR3 DNA reads as TGTGCCACCAGCAGAGTAACTAGCGAGACCCAGTACTTC.